These 22 T cell receptor beta chains share one sample of origin, sequenced in a study of OX40 agonist ivuxolimab in advanced cancers. Profiled with immunoSEQ multiplex PCR; TCRdb holds only in-frame clones, not every one. Of around 69,000 clones listed, about 79% are singletons. Sample: CD4+ or CD8+ T cells sorted from blood, taken in a trial of the OX40 agonist ivuxolimab. The receptors come from an adult with an advanced solid tumor such as melanoma, head and neck, liver or kidney cancer.

The V gene is TRBV11-3, the J gene TRBJ2-1; D is perhaps TRBD1 (5 bases). Trimming left V 0 bases short and J 12 bases short, with 12 bases between. The CDR3 is made up of 13 amino acids. Germline-derived CDR1 and CDR2 are SGHNT and YENEEA. The CDR3 spells CASSLDHQGRQFF. DNA for the CDR3: TGTGCCAGCAGCTTAGATCACCAGGGTCGGCAGTTCTTC. Using reference TRBV11-3 and TRBJ2-1 for the parts outside the CDR3, the full variable domain is EAGVVQSPRYKIIEKKQPVAFWCNPISGHNTLYWYLQNLGQGPELLIRYENEEAVDDSQLPKDRFSAERLKGVDSTLKIQPAELGDSAVYLCASSLDHQGRQFFGPGTRLTVL.

There are a few counts of this clone. The J gene is TRBJ2-1, the V gene TRBV5-4; 11 nucleotides align to TRBD2. The CDR3 has 18 amino acids. The V gene end was trimmed by 3 bases and the J gene end by 4 bases; junction bases not matched to a gene: 12. The germline gives CDR1 SGHNT, CDR2 YYREEE (reference sequence). This CDR3 reads CASSSYLAGGRQYNEQFF. CDR3 DNA sequence: TGTGCCAGCAGCTCCTACTTAGCGGGAGGGCGTCAGTACAATGAGCAGTTCTTC.

This clone came up once. The rearrangement joins TRBV7-6 to TRBJ2-1, with TRBD2 matching over 7 bases. Germline loops: CDR1 SGHVS, CDR2 FNYEAQ. The CDR3 extends over 13 amino acids. Trimming cost V 2 bases and J 8 bases; bases outside gene matches: 3. The CDR3 protein is CASSLPRGDEQFF. Written as DNA, the CDR3 is TGTGCCAGCAGCTTACCCCGGGGGGATGAGCAGTTCTTC.

The rearrangement joins TRBV11-2 to TRBJ1-1; TRBD1 matches 11 bases. The V and J ends lost 1 base and 5 bases, in that order; junction bases with no gene match: 12. CDR1 SGHAT and CDR2 FQNNGV come from the germline V gene. The CDR3 length is 18 residues. The CDR3 bases are TGTGCCAGCAGCTTAGGGGCTGGACAGGGGGCTAAGGGGACTGAAGCTTTCTTT. Encoded protein: CASSLGAGQGAKGTEAFF.

The chain couples TRBV6-1 to TRBJ2-1, with TRBD1 matching over 9 bases. The CDR3 has 13 amino acids. Per germline, CDR1 MNHNS and CDR2 SASEGT. The V segment lost 7 bases and the J segment 7 bases; nucleotides outside the gene matches: 5. The DNA of the CDR3 is TGTGCCAGCATGGGACAGGGTCGGAATGAGCAGTTCTTC. It is translated as CASMGQGRNEQFF.

The chain joins TRBV4-3 to TRBJ2-1; maybe TRBD2 (5 bases). The germline V gene has CDR1 LGHNA and CDR2 YSLEER. CDR3 size: 16 residues. Trimming shortened V by 0 bases and J by 3 bases, and 12 bases separated the two germline ends. Here the CDR3 DNA reads TGCGCCAGCAGCCAAGAACGAGCGGATCTCTACAATGAGCAGTTCTTC. Its translation is CASSQERADLYNEQFF.

This clone showed up just once. This sequence joins TRBV7-2 and TRBJ2-2; possibly TRBD1 for D (5 bases). The CDR3 contains 13 residues. V lost 5 bases to trimming and J lost 4 bases, with 8 bases between them. The germline V gene has CDR1 SGHTA and CDR2 FQGNSA. DNA of the CDR3: TGTGCCAGCAGCCCAGGGCCCACCGGGGAGCTGTTTTTT. It is translated as CASSPGPTGELFF. Full variable domain (outside the CDR3, taken from reference TRBV7-2 and TRBJ2-2): GAGVSQSPSNKVTEKGKDVELRCDPISGHTALYWYRQSLGQGLEFLIYFQGNSAPDKSGLPSDRFSAERTGGSVSTLTIQRTQQEDSAVYLCASSPGPTGELFFGEGSRLTVL.

In this sample, this clone turned up a few times. The CDR3 DNA reads TGTGCCAGCAGTTTCTCTATAGCGGGAGAGGCCATGGAGTTCTTC. Translation: CASSFSIAGEAMEFF. The rearrangement links TRBV28 to TRBJ2-1; 9 nucleotides agree with TRBD2. CDR3 length: 15 amino acids. The V and J ends lost 3 bases and 14 bases, in that order; junction bases with no gene match: 14. In germline, CDR1 is MDHEN, CDR2 SYDVKM. The full variable domain, with the rest looked up from reference TRBV28 and TRBJ2-1, is DVKVTQSSRYLVKRTGEKVFLECVQDMDHENMFWYRQDPGLGLRLIYFSYDVKMKEKGDIPEGYSVSREKKERFSLILESASTNQTSMYLCASSFSIAGEAMEFFGPGTRLTVL.

V and J are TRBV30 and TRBJ2-7; perhaps TRBD1 as D (6 bases). The CDR3 runs to 13 residues. V was pared by 3 bases and J by 2 bases, with 11 bases between. Germline CDR1 is GTSNPN and CDR2 is SVGIG (reference sequence). In nucleotides, the CDR3 is TGTGCCTGGAGCCACAGGGAACCCTACGAGCAGTACTTC. Translating gives CAWSHREPYEQYF. Looking up the rest from reference TRBV30 and TRBJ2-7 gives the full variable domain: SQTIHQWPATLVQPVGSPLSLECTVEGTSNPNLYWYRQAAGRGLQLLFYSVGIGQISSEVPQNLSASRPQDRQFILSSKKLLLSDSGFYLCAWSHREPYEQYFGPGTRLTVT.

The chain combines TRBV19 with TRBJ2-2, with 8 nucleotides matching TRBD1. V trimming: 7 bases; J trimming: 5 bases; junction bases outside the gene matches: 6. The CDR3 has 14 amino acids. CDR1 LNHDA and CDR2 SQIVND come from the germline V gene (reference sequence). CDR3 region: CASNDRGDTGELFF. The CDR3 DNA reads as TGTGCCAGTAACGACAGGGGCGATACCGGGGAGCTGTTTTTT.

This sequence joins TRBV28 and TRBJ2-1; 11 bases are shared with TRBD2. The CDR3 loop spans 21 amino acids. The J segment lost 1 base and the V segment lost 3 bases, leaving 17 bases of the junction unmatched. The germline gives CDR1 MDHEN, CDR2 SYDVKM. CDR3 sequence (DNA): TGTGCCAGCAGTTTCCCCTCTGGGCTAGCGGGAGGACTAGGGTCCTACAATGAGCAGTTCTTC. Amino acids: CASSFPSGLAGGLGSYNEQFF.

The chain combines TRBV11-2 with TRBJ2-2, with 10 nucleotides matching TRBD2. Per germline, CDR1 SGHAT and CDR2 FQNNGV. This CDR3 spans 16 amino acids. J lost 9 bases, V lost 1 base, and 8 bases had no gene match. CDR3 coding DNA: TGTGCCAGCAGCTTAGTGTTACTAGCGGGAAGCAGGGAGCTGTTTTTT. This sequence encodes CASSLVLLAGSRELFF.

This clone was observed a few times. The rearrangement links TRBV4-2 to TRBJ1-5; D is unresolved. V lost 6 bases and J 0 bases, leaving 12 bases between the germline ends. The CDR3 consists of 15 residues. Germline V gene sequence: CDR1 LGHNA, CDR2 YNFKEQ. CDR3 amino acids: CASRAEVYSNQPQHF. CDR3 nucleotide sequence: TGTGCCAGCAGGGCGGAGGTTTATAGCAATCAGCCCCAGCATTTT.

The chain recombines TRBV4-3 with TRBJ2-1; 11 nucleotides align to TRBD2. Trimming at V came to 3 bases and at J to 6 bases, leaving 4 bases not matched to a gene. The V gene's germline CDR1 is LGHNA and CDR2 YSLEER. The CDR3 loop spans 15 amino acids. The DNA for the CDR3 is TGCGCCAGCAGCCATACTAGCGGGAGCGGCAATGAGCAGTTCTTC. Translation gives CASSHTSGSGNEQFF.

This clone was seen once. The V and J genes are TRBV4-3 and TRBJ2-1; 8 bases align to TRBD1. Germline assignment: CDR1 LGHNA and CDR2 YSLEER. The CDR3 has 15 residues. After removal of 4 bases from V and 7 bases from J, the junction contained 9 bases not matched to a gene. Here the CDR3 DNA reads TGCGCCAGCAGCCTTGATGGACAGGGCGATAATGAGCAGTTCTTC. Its protein product is CASSLDGQGDNEQFF.

The table lists this clone with a count of one. This chain links TRBV4-2 with TRBJ2-7; 7 positions match TRBD2. This CDR3 has 16 residues. Germline CDR1 reads LGHNA; CDR2 reads YNFKEQ. Germline trimming cut 3 bases from V and 5 bases from J; bases unmatched to any gene: 13. DNA for the CDR3: TGTGCCAGCAGCCAGTTAGCGGGTGCCTTCTCGAACGAGCAGTACTTC. It encodes CASSQLAGAFSNEQYF.

V and J are TRBV28 and TRBJ1-1; D gene ambiguous. Deletions cut 5 bases from V and 8 bases from J, with 12 bases between. The CDR3 consists of 12 residues. From germline, CDR1 is MDHEN and CDR2 SYDVKM. The CDR3 loop reads CASSPGRREAFF. CDR3 DNA: TGTGCCAGCAGTCCCGGGCGGAGGGAAGCTTTCTTT.

The V gene is TRBV5-1, the J gene TRBJ1-1; D may be TRBD1 (6 bases). Germline loops: CDR1 SGHRS, CDR2 YFSETQ. Trimming removed 0 bases from V and 0 bases from J, with 15 bases in between. This CDR3 is 17 amino acids long. CDR3 DNA sequence: TGCGCCAGCAGCTTGGGAGGGGGTATGCAGTTGAACACTGAAGCTTTCTTT. Residues: CASSLGGGMQLNTEAFF.

This clone is a singleton in its sample. The V call is TRBV6-1, the J call TRBJ2-3; 7 bases are a match to TRBD1. V shed 5 bases and J 6 bases; nucleotides not matched to a gene: 8. Germline V gives CDR1 MNHNS, CDR2 SASEGT. CDR3 length equals 14 residues. DNA of the CDR3: TGTGCCAGCAGTATGGGGACAGTTGCGGATACGCAGTATTTT. It encodes CASSMGTVADTQYF.

This chain links TRBV27 with TRBJ2-5; 9 nucleotides line up with TRBD2. V lost 3 bases to trimming and J lost 4 bases; unmatched junction nucleotides: 6. Germline V CDR1 and CDR2: MNHEY, SMNVEV (reference sequence). The length of the CDR3 is 15 residues. CDR3: CASSFAASGVETQYF. Here the CDR3 DNA reads TGTGCCAGCAGTTTTGCGGCTAGCGGGGTAGAGACCCAGTACTTC.

The chain carries TRBV19 and TRBJ2-1, with 10 bases matching TRBD2. Germline V gene lookup returns CDR1 LNHDA and CDR2 SQIVND (reference sequence). V trimming: 5 bases; J trimming: 5 bases; junction bases outside the gene matches: 6. This CDR3 has 15 residues. CDR3 in DNA: TGTGCCAGTAGTTCCCTAGCGGGAGAAGACAATGAGCAGTTCTTC. This translates into CASSSLAGEDNEQFF. Full variable domain (missing parts from reference TRBV19 and TRBJ2-1): DGGITQSPKYLFRKEGQNVTLSCEQNLNHDAMYWYRQDPGQGLRLIYYSQIVNDFQKGDIAEGYSVSREKKESFPLTVTSAQKNPTAFYLCASSSLAGEDNEQFFGPGTRLTVL.

The rearrangement uses TRBV5-1 and TRBJ2-1; D unclear. The CDR3 extends over 12 amino acids. Germline V gene data show CDR1 as SGHRS and CDR2 as YFSETQ. Between the trimmed V and J ends, which lost 4 bases and 9 bases, there was a span of 11 bases. DNA of the CDR3: TGCGCCAGCAGCCTAGGGCAAGGTGAGCAGTTCTTC. It yields the protein CASSLGQGEQFF.